This entry features one T cell receptor beta chain sequence. The germline gives CDR1 LNHDA, CDR2 SQIVND (reference sequence). V was shortened by 7 bases and J by 1 base, with 10 bases between the two germline ends. The CDR3 is 14 amino acids. This specimen comes from a study of blood T cell repertoires in COVID-19. Background on the study: COVID-19 samples collected from the United States, Italy and Spain covered acute and convalescent phases. Sources were T cells, B-cell-depleted T cells, or PBMCs; the material itself was cDNA or gDNA.

Per the study methods: Amplified reference gene primers provided the basis for estimating nucleated cell counts. Here immunoSEQ multiplex PCR was the method, and the copy in TCRdb shows in-frame clones only, minus some. That table is the source of V, J and clone size, and D and trimming were worked out from the DNA. This sample carries under 300,000 clones, 81% of them seen once, and the ten largest clones take over 2.5%. Material: peripheral blood. The V call is TRBV19, the J call TRBJ2-2, with D possibly TRBD1 on 5 matching bases. This sequence was found in a woman in her sixties with active or convalescent COVID-19. The CDR3 DNA reads as TGTGCCAGTAATAAGGGGCGGAACACCGGGGAGCTGTTTTTT. Translating gives CASNKGRNTGELFF.